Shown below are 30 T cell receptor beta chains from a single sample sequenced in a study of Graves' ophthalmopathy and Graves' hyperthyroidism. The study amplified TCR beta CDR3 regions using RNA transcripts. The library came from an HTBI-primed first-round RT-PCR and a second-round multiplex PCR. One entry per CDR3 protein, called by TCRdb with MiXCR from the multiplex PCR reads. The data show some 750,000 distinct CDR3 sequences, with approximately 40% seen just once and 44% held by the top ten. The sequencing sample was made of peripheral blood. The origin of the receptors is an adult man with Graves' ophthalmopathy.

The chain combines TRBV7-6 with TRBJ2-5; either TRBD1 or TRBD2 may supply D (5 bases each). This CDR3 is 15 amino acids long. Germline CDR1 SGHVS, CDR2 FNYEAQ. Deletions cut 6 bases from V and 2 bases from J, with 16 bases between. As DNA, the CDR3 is TGTGCCAGCAGTCCAGGGACCATGCCGCAAGAGACCCAGTACTTC. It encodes CASSPGTMPQETQYF.

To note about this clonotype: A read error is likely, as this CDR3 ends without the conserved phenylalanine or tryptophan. This CDR3 is CASSLGPQETQYV. The CDR3 DNA reads as TGTGCCAGCAGCTTAGGCCCCCAAGAGACCCAGTACGTC. The rearrangement joins TRBV5-6 to TRBJ2-5; D gene uncertain. V was pared by 2 bases and J by 1 base, with 6 bases between. In germline, CDR1 is SGHDT, CDR2 YYEEEE. This CDR3 comprises 13 residues.

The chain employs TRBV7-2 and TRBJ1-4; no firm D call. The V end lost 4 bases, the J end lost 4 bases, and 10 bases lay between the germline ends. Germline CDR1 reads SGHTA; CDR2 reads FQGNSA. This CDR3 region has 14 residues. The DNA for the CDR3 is TGTGCCAGCAGCTCGGACGGAGGTAATGAAAAACTGTTTTTT. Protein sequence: CASSSDGGNEKLFF.

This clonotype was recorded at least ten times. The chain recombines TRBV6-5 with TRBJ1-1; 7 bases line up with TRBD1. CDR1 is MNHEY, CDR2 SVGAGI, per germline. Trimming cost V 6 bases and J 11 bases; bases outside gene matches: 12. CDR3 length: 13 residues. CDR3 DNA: TGTGCCAGCAGAGTGGGGGAGACAGGGCACGCTTTCTTT. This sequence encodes CASRVGETGHAFF.

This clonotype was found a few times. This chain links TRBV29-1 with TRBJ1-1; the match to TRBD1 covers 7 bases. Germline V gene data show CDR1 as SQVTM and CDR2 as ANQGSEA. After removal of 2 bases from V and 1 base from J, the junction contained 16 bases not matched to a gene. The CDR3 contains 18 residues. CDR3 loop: CSVESITGTVRSNTEAFF. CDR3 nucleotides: TGCAGCGTTGAAAGTATCACCGGGACAGTTCGATCGAACACTGAAGCTTTCTTT.

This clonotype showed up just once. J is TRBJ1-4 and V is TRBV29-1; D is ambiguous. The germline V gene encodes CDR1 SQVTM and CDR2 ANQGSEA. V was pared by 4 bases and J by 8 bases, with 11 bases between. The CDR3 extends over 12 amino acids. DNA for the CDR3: TGCAGCGTTGGTTCTGCGGCGGAAAAACTGTTTTTT. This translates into CSVGSAAEKLFF. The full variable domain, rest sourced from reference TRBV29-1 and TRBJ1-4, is SAVISQKPSRDICQRGTSLTIQCQVDSQVTMMFWYRQQPGQSLTLIATANQGSEATYESGFVIDKFPISRPNLTFSTLTVSNMSPEDSSIYLCSVGSAAEKLFFGSGTQLSVL.

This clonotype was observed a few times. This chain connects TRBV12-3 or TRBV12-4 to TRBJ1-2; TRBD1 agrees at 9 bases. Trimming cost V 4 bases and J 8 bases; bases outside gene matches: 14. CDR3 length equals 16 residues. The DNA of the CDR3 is TGTGCCAGCAGTTCCTTCCCGGGACAGGGCAATGGCGGCTACACCTTC. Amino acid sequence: CASSSFPGQGNGGYTF.

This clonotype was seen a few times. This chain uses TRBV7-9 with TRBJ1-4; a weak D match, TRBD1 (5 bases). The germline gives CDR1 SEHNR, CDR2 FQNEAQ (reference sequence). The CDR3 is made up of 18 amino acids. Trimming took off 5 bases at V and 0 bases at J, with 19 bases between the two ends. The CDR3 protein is CASSARAGTPSTNEKLFF. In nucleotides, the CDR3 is TGTGCCAGCAGCGCCCGAGCCGGGACTCCTTCAACTAATGAAAAACTGTTTTTT.

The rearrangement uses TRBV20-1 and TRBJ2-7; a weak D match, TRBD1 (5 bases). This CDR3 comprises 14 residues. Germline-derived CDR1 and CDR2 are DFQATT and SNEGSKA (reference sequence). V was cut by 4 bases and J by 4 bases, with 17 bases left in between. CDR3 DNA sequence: TGCAGTGCTATTCCCCAGGGCGCCGCGTACGAGCAGTACTTC. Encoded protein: CSAIPQGAAYEQYF.

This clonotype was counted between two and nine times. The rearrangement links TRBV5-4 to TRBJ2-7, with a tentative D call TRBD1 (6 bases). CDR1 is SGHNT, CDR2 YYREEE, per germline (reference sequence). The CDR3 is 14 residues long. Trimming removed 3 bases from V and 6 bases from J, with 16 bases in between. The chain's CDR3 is CASSYRDNPSEQYF. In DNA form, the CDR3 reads TGTGCCAGCAGCTACCGGGACAACCCCAGCGAGCAGTACTTC.

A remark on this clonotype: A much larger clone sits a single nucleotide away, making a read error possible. CDR3 loop: CGVCSREPNSPLHF. In DNA, the CDR3 is TGCGGCGTCTGTTCAAGAGAGCCAAATTCACCCCTCCACTTT. V is TRBV29-1 and J is TRBJ1-6, with D unclear. This CDR3 spans 14 amino acids. Germline V CDR1 and CDR2: SQVTM, ANQGSEA.

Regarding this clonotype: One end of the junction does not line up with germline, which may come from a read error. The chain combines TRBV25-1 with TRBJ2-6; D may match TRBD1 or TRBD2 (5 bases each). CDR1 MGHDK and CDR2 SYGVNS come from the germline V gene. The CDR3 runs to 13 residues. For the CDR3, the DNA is TGTGCCATCAGGGAAACCGGGGCCAACGTCCCGACTTTC. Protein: CAIRETGANVPTF.

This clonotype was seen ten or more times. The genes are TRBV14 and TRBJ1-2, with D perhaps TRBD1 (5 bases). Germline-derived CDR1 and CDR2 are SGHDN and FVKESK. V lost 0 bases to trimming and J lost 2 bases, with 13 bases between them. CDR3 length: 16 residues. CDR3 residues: CASSQDPGGRNYGYTF. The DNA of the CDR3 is TGTGCCAGCAGCCAAGATCCGGGGGGGAGGAACTATGGCTACACCTTC.

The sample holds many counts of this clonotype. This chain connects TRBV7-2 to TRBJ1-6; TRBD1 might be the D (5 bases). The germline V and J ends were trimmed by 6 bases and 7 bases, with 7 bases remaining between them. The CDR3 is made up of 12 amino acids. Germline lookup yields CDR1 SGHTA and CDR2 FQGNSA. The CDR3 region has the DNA TGTGCCAGCAGGCAGGGAAATTCACCCCTCCACTTT. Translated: CASRQGNSPLHF.

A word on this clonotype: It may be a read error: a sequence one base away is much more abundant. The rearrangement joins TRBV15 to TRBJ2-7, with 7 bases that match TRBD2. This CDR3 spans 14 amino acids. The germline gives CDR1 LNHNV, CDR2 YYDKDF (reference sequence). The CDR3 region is CATGRRAGDYEQYF. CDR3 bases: TGTGCCACCGGCAGAAGGGCGGGGGACTACGAGCAGTACTTC. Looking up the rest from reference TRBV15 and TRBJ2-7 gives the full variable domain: DAMVIQNPRYQVTQFGKPVTLSCSQTLNHNVMYWYQQKSSQAPKLLFHYYDKDFNNEADTPDNFQSRRPNTSFCFLDIRSPGLGDTAMYLCATGRRAGDYEQYFGPGTRLTVT.

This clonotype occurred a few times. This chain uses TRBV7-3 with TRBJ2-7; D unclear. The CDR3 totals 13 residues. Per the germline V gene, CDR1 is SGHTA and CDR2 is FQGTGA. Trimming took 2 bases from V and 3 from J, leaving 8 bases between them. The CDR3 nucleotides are TGTGCCAGCAGCTTAGGGGTAAACTACGAGCAGTACTTC. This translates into CASSLGVNYEQYF.

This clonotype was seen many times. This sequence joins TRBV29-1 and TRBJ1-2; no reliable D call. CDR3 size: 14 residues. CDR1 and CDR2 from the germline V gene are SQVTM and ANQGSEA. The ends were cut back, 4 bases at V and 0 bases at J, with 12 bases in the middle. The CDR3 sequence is CSVARGMSNYGYTF. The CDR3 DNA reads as TGCAGCGTTGCCCGTGGTATGTCTAACTATGGCTACACCTTC.

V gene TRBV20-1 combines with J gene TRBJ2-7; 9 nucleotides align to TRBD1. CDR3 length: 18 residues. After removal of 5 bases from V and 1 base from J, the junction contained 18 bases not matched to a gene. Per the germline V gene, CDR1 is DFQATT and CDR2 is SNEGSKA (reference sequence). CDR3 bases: TGCAGTGCTCTCCCCGGGACAGGGAGCGCCAAAATTTCCTACGAGCAGTACTTC. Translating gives CSALPGTGSAKISYEQYF.

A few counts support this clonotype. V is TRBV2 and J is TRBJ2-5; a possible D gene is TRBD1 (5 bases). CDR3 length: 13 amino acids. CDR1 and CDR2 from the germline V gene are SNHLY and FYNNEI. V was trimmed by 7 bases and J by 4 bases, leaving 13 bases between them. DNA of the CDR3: TGTGCCAGCATGATAGGGGCGCGAGAGACCCAGTACTTC. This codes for CASMIGARETQYF.

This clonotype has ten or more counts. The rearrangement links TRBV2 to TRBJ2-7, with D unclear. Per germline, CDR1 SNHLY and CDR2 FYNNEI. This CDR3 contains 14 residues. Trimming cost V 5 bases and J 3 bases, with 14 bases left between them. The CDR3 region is CASSPGPKNYEQYF. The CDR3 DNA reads TGTGCCAGCAGTCCCGGACCGAAAAACTACGAGCAGTACTTC.

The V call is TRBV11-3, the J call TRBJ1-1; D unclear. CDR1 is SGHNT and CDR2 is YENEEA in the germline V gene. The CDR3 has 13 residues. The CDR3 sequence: CARDPGMNTEAFF. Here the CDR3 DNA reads TGTGCTAGAGATCCCGGGATGAACACTGAAGCTTTCTTT.

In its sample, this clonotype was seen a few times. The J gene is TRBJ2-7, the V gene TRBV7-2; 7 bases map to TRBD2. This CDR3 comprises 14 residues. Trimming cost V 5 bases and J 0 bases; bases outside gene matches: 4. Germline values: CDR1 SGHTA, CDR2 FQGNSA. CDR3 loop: CASSGGLDSYEQYF. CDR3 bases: TGTGCCAGCAGCGGAGGACTAGACTCCTACGAGCAGTACTTC.

The CDR3 here is CASQQGVAGELFF. The CDR3 DNA is TGCGCCAGCCAACAGGGGGTCGCCGGGGAGCTGTTTTTT. The chain employs TRBV5-1 and TRBJ2-2, with 8 bases aligning to TRBD1. V dropped 7 bases and J dropped 6; count of bases not matched to a gene: 5. The CDR3 contains 13 residues. Per the germline V gene, CDR1 is SGHRS and CDR2 is YFSETQ.

The CDR3 nucleotides read TGTGCCAGCACGGACAGTACCACCTACGAGCAGTACTTC. The encoded protein is CASTDSTTYEQYF. This chain joins TRBV7-9 and TRBJ2-7; D is possibly TRBD1 (6 bases). The V end was cut by 7 bases, the J end by 2 bases, with 12 bases between. This CDR3 comprises 13 residues. The germline CDR1 and CDR2 sequences are SEHNR and FQNEAQ (reference sequence).

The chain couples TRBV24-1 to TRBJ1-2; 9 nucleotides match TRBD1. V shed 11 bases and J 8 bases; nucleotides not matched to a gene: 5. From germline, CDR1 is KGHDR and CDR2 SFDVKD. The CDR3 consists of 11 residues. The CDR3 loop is CANGTGSGYTF. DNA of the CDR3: TGTGCCAACGGGACAGGGTCGGGCTACACCTTC.

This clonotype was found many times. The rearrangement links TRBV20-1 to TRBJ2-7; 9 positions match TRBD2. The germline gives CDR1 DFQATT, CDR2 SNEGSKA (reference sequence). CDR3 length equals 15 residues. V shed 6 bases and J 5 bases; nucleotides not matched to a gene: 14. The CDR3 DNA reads TGCAGTGCCACCCGAGCTGCGGGAGGGCCCCACGAGCAGTACTTC. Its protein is CSATRAAGGPHEQYF.

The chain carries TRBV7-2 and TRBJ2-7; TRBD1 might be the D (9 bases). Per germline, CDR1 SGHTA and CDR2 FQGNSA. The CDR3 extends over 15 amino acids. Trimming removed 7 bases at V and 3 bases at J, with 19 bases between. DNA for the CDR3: TGTGCCAGCACTTCGGGGGGGACAGGGAACTACGAGCAGTACTTC. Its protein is CASTSGGTGNYEQYF. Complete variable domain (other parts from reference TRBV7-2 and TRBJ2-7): GAGVSQSPSNKVTEKGKDVELRCDPISGHTALYWYRQSLGQGLEFLIYFQGNSAPDKSGLPSDRFSAERTGGSVSTLTIQRTQQEDSAVYLCASTSGGTGNYEQYFGPGTRLTVT.

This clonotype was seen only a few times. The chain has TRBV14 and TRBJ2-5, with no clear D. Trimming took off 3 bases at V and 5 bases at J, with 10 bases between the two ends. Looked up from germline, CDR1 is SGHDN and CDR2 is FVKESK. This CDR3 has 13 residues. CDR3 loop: CASSHWYGETQYF. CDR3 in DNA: TGTGCCAGCAGCCATTGGTACGGGGAGACCCAGTACTTC.

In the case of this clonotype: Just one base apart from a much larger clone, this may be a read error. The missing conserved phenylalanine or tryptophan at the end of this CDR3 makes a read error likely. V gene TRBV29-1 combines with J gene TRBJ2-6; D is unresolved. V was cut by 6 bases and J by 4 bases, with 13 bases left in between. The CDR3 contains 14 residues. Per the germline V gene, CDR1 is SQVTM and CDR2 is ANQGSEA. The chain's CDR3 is CSVMVARGANVLTS. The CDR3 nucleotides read TGCAGCGTGATGGTGGCCCGGGGGGCCAACGTCCTGACTTCC.

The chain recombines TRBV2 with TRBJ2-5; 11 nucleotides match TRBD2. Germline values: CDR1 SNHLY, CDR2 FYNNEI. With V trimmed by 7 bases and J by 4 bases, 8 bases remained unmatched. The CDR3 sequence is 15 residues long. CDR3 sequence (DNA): TGTGCCAGCACCGTAGCGGGGGGGCTAAGAGAGACCCAGTACTTC. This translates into CASTVAGGLRETQYF.